A selection of T cell receptor beta chains follows, all from one sample in a study of blood T cell repertoires in COVID-19. TCRdb's table, derived via immunoSEQ multiplex PCR, lists solely in-frame clones and lacks some. The profile shows 90,000 or so clones, approximately 89% of them singletons. Sequencing used peripheral blood. The origin of the receptors is a woman older than 75 with active COVID-19. Each CDR3 is given with its conserved first and last residue. A D gene is named only where the DNA matches it firmly. The listing skips clone size in some rows; elsewhere it reads once, few, many or a size class.

abundance: .; v_gene: TRBV7-9; j_gene: TRBJ2-1; d_gene: TRBD2; CDR3aa: CASSQRLAGGEEQFF; CDR3nt: TGTGCCAGCAGCCAAAGACTAGCGGGTGGCGAGGAGCAGTTCTTC
abundance: .; v_gene: TRBV6-2/TRBV6-3; j_gene: TRBJ2-2; d_gene: TRBD2; CDR3aa: CASSYSTAGGTGELFF; CDR3nt: TGTGCCAGCAGTTACTCGACAGCGGGAGGTACCGGGGAGCTGTTTTTT
abundance: .; v_gene: TRBV3-1/TRBV3-2; j_gene: TRBJ2-2; d_gene: TRBD2; CDR3aa: CASSPPGLAVTGELFF; CDR3nt: TGTGCCAGCAGCCCACCGGGACTAGCGGTCACCGGGGAGCTGTTTTTT
abundance: .; v_gene: TRBV5-4; j_gene: TRBJ2-5; d_gene: .; CDR3aa: CASRGSGQAQYF; CDR3nt: TGTGCCAGCAGGGGGAGCGGGCAAGCCCAGTACTTC
abundance: .; v_gene: TRBV7-8; j_gene: TRBJ2-3; d_gene: .; CDR3aa: CASSPPGDTQYF; CDR3nt: TGTGCCAGCAGCCCTCCCGGAGATACGCAGTATTTT
abundance: .; v_gene: TRBV10-3; j_gene: TRBJ1-5; d_gene: .; CDR3aa: CAISAWTEEMDQPQHF; CDR3nt: TGTGCCATCAGTGCTTGGACAGAAGAAATGGATCAGCCCCAGCATTTT
abundance: once; v_gene: TRBV11-3; j_gene: TRBJ2-7; d_gene: .; CDR3aa: CASSLARSGEQYF; CDR3nt: TGTGCCAGCAGCTTAGCGAGGTCGGGCGAGCAGTACTTC
abundance: .; v_gene: TRBV6-5; j_gene: TRBJ1-3; d_gene: .; CDR3aa: CASTTLQGSGNTIYF; CDR3nt: TGTGCCAGCACTACTCTTCAGGGGTCTGGAAACACCATATATTTT
abundance: .; v_gene: TRBV29-1; j_gene: TRBJ2-3; d_gene: .; CDR3aa: CSVEDLQGPDTQYF; CDR3nt: TGCAGCGTTGAAGATCTTCAGGGGCCAGATACGCAGTATTTT
abundance: .; v_gene: TRBV7-2; j_gene: TRBJ2-1; d_gene: .; CDR3aa: CASRQGGYNEQFF; CDR3nt: TGTGCCAGCAGACAGGGGGGGTACAATGAGCAGTTCTTC
abundance: .; v_gene: TRBV5-1; j_gene: TRBJ1-1; d_gene: .; CDR3aa: CASSSLGSTEAFF; CDR3nt: TGCGCCAGCAGCAGTCTAGGGAGCACTGAAGCTTTCTTT
abundance: .; v_gene: TRBV6-5; j_gene: TRBJ1-4; d_gene: .; CDR3aa: CASSFTRATNEKLFF; CDR3nt: TGTGCCAGCAGTTTTACGCGAGCAACTAATGAAAAACTGTTTTTT
abundance: .; v_gene: TRBV28; j_gene: TRBJ2-1; d_gene: .; CDR3aa: CASSLSGYSYNEQFF; CDR3nt: TGTGCCAGCAGTTTGAGCGGGTATAGCTACAATGAGCAGTTCTTC
abundance: .; v_gene: TRBV9; j_gene: TRBJ2-6; d_gene: .; CDR3aa: CASSVTGEPGANVLTF; CDR3nt: TGTGCCAGCAGCGTCACGGGGGAGCCTGGGGCCAACGTCCTGACTTTC
abundance: .; v_gene: TRBV18; j_gene: TRBJ2-7; d_gene: TRBD2; CDR3aa: CASSPPGLADYEQYF; CDR3nt: TGTGCCAGCTCACCACCGGGACTAGCAGACTACGAGCAGTACTTC